This T cell receptor (beta chain) is from a study of blood T cell repertoires in COVID-19. At the level of the study: Sites in the United States, Italy and Spain provided acute and convalescent COVID-19 samples. In each case, the material was cDNA or gDNA derived from T cells, B-cell-depleted T cells, or PBMCs.

Source study methods: The assay estimated nucleated cells by amplifying reference gene primers. Repertoires were generated with immunoSEQ multiplex PCR, while TCRdb's copy carries only in-frame clones and drops some. V and J calls and clone size are as listed in that table; D and trimming were resolved from the DNA. The table lists around 170,000 clones, around 67% of them singletons. Per the germline V gene, CDR1 is KGHDR and CDR2 is SFDVKD. The V and J ends lost 4 bases and 3 bases respectively, with 14 bases between them. The CDR3 consists of 16 residues. Sequencing was carried out using peripheral blood. The chain combines TRBV24-1 with TRBJ2-2; D is possibly TRBD2 (5 bases). The TCR was taken from a woman aged 80 or over with acute or convalescent COVID-19. The CDR3 region is CATSDQDRGDTGELFF. The CDR3 DNA is TGTGCCACCAGTGACCAAGACCGGGGTGACACCGGGGAGCTGTTTTTT.